This T cell receptor beta chain was obtained from a study of blood T cell repertoires in COVID-19 (dated by TCRdb to the early 2020s). Background on the whole study: Samples from collaborators originated in the United States, Italy and Spain and spanned both the acute and convalescent phases of COVID-19. Sample metadata almost always included a de-identified subject ID, COVID-19 status, age in years and sex. Samples were obtained from the ongoing ImmuneRACE study (first 160 participants) and from over 1,000 subjects provided by 6 global collaborators. The repertoires were made available in a free public database intended to serve as a resource for research on the immune response to SARS-CoV-2. The material from the prospective study consisted of cDNA or gDNA derived from T cells, B-cell-depleted T cells, or PBMCs. The dataset comprised deeply sampled blood TCRbeta repertoires from subjects exposed to, actively infected with, or recovered from COVID-19. Where available, HLA class I and class II types were taken from metadata supplied by the sample provider and were not determined by assay-based typing. What the work shows at the level of the full study, not this receptor alone: Clinical and demographic metadata were provided uncurated, with the amount varying by source and participant.

About this clone: The specificity of this receptor is unknown. No base-level quality is on record; no much larger clone is a single base apart.

At one collaborating source in Seattle, patients were enrolled during active infection and were followed longitudinally through the course of disease. Each collaborating institution followed its own protocols to collect whole blood in K2EDTA tubes. Collaborator samples were shipped for TCRbeta analysis as frozen whole blood, isolated PBMCs, or DNA extracted from either sample type. TCRbeta CDR3 regions were amplified from genomic DNA by means of the immunoSEQ Assay, a bias-controlled multiplex PCR. The original pipeline was this. The number of nucleated cells in each sample was estimated by amplification of reference gene primers within the assay. To quantify the absolute abundance of each unique TCRbeta CDR3 rearrangement, sequence reads were collapsed and filtered. For each sample, productive Simpson clonality was calculated by taking the square root of Simpson's diversity index across productive rearrangements. In TCRdb, the immuneACCESS table is reduced to in-frame sequences with V and J assigned. These tables do not hold every clone; where another copy was compared, an unresolved V gene accounts for under half, and the others remain unexplained. That table supplies the V and J calls and clone size; D and trimming were determined from the DNA. Here the sample has about 210,000 clones; 82% occur a single time. 5.2% of the sample is taken by the ten largest.

There are 16 amino acids in the CDR3, from cysteine to phenylalanine inclusive. Kept here is only the CDR3 DNA, which spans 48 bases and is read in frame from base 1. V is trimmed back by 4 bases and J by 3 bases, and the junction contains 9 bases that no gene match accounts for. CDR1 SGDLS and CDR2 YYNGEE are derived from the germline V gene. The specimen was peripheral blood. The TCR originated in a woman in her sixties or seventies with COVID-19, enrolled during active disease. The chain was built from TRBV9 and TRBJ1-3, with 8 bases matching TRBD1. The CDR3 protein is CASSPRQGTIGNTIYF. DNA sequence: TGTGCCAGCAGCCCGAGACAGGGGACGATTGGAAACACCATATATTTT.